These 6 T cell receptor beta chains were all obtained from the same sample, sequenced in a study of T cell changes during pregnancy in multiple sclerosis. TCRdb's copy holds only in-frame clones and misses some; the assay was immunoSEQ multiplex PCR. The table has 40,000 to 60,000 clones, over 90% seen once; the top ten hold almost 6%. The source material was CD8+ T cells from peripheral blood mononuclear cells, sampled in the first trimester of pregnancy. The receptor set was obtained from a female donor with multiple sclerosis, enrolled in a pregnancy study.

The rearrangement joins TRBV13 to TRBJ2-3; D is unresolved. Trimming stripped 4 bases from V and 2 bases from J, with 7 bases between. This CDR3 contains 13 residues. Germline CDR1 PRHDT, CDR2 FYEKMQ (reference sequence). This CDR3 is CASSSLSTDTQYF. DNA for the CDR3: TGTGCCAGCAGCTCCCTGTCCACAGATACGCAGTATTTT.

This chain connects TRBV11-2 to TRBJ2-2; no definite D call. Germline values: CDR1 SGHAT, CDR2 FQNNGV. Trimming stripped 2 bases from V and 5 bases from J, with 18 bases between. The CDR3 sequence is 17 residues long. Here the CDR3 reads CASSLSGYEVRTGELFF. CDR3 bases: TGTGCCAGCAGCTTATCCGGGTACGAGGTTAGGACCGGGGAGCTGTTTTTT.

The J gene is TRBJ2-1, the V gene TRBV5-8; 8 nucleotides match TRBD2. The V and J ends lost 2 bases and 2 bases, in that order; junction bases with no gene match: 12. Germline V gene data show CDR1 as SGHTS and CDR2 as YDEGEE. The CDR3 sequence is 18 residues long. In DNA form, the CDR3 reads TGTGCCAGCAGCTTCTCTGGGATGGCTAGCGGGCCCTACAATGAGCAGTTCTTC. Translation: CASSFSGMASGPYNEQFF.

CDR3 DNA: TGTGCCAGCAGTTTACGGCTAGCGGCCTACGAGCAGTACTTC. This sequence encodes CASSLRLAAYEQYF. The genes are TRBV28 and TRBJ2-7; 7 bases are shared with TRBD2. Germline V lookup: CDR1 MDHEN, CDR2 SYDVKM. Unmatched junction bases numbered 3, after V lost 2 bases and J lost 2 bases. The CDR3 totals 14 residues. Filled out from reference TRBV28 and TRBJ2-7, the complete variable domain reads DVKVTQSSRYLVKRTGEKVFLECVQDMDHENMFWYRQDPGLGLRLIYFSYDVKMKEKGDIPEGYSVSREKKERFSLILESASTNQTSMYLCASSLRLAAYEQYFGPGTRLTVT.

The chain combines TRBV7-8 with TRBJ1-5; maybe TRBD1 (5 bases). CDR3 size: 16 residues. The germline V gene has CDR1 SGHVS and CDR2 FQNEAQ. V was clipped by 3 bases and J by 5 bases, with 17 bases between them. CDR3 nucleotide sequence: TGTGCCAGCAGCTTTTTGGACGTGGGGACTTATCAGCCCCAGCATTTT. Its translation: CASSFLDVGTYQPQHF.

The V and J genes are TRBV30 and TRBJ1-3, with 10 nucleotides matching TRBD1. With V trimmed by 2 bases and J by 5 bases, 6 bases remained unmatched. Germline lookup yields CDR1 GTSNPN and CDR2 SVGIG (reference sequence). The CDR3 runs 15 residues. The CDR3 protein is CAWSKPGQGRNTIYF. The CDR3 region has the DNA TGTGCCTGGAGTAAGCCGGGACAGGGGAGAAACACCATATATTTT.